Below are 5 T cell receptor beta chains sequenced from a single sample in a study of T cell changes during pregnancy in multiple sclerosis. Using immunoSEQ multiplex PCR, the repertoire was profiled, and TCRdb retains in-frame clones only, with some absent. The sample includes 45,000 to 55,000 clones, roughly 92% of them seen just once. The sample in question was CD4+ T cells from peripheral blood mononuclear cells, obtained in the second trimester of pregnancy. Receptors originate from a female donor in good health, enrolled as a control in a pregnancy study.

The chain carries TRBV19 and TRBJ2-6; D is undetermined. This CDR3 comprises 16 residues. V was trimmed by 4 bases and J by 0 bases, leaving 10 bases between them. The V gene's germline CDR1 is LNHDA and CDR2 SQIVND (reference sequence). The CDR3 sequence: CASSSFSGSGANVLTF. The DNA for the CDR3 is TGTGCCAGTAGTAGTTTCTCGGGCTCTGGGGCCAACGTCCTGACTTTC.

The chain has TRBV4-1 and TRBJ1-5; possible D gene TRBD1, 6 bases. CDR3 length: 16 amino acids. The germline CDR1 and CDR2 sequences are MGHRA and YSYEKL. V lost 4 bases and J 4 bases, leaving 17 bases between the germline ends. The CDR3 DNA follows: TGCGCCAGCAGCCCCTCTCAAGGGAGGGGGAATCAGCCCCAGCATTTT. This translates into CASSPSQGRGNQPQHF.

V usage is TRBV6-5 and J usage is TRBJ2-7; a possible D gene is TRBD1 (6 bases). Germline V gene sequence: CDR1 MNHEY, CDR2 SVGAGI. CDR3 length equals 15 residues. Trimming took 7 bases from V and 0 from J, leaving 16 bases between them. In DNA form, the CDR3 reads TGTGCCAGCACGTCAACAGGGCTGCCCTCCTACGAGCAGTACTTC. Its translation is CASTSTGLPSYEQYF.

The chain joins TRBV27 to TRBJ2-1, with no clear D. The V gene's germline CDR1 is MNHEY and CDR2 SMNVEV (reference sequence). This CDR3 spans 12 amino acids. The germline V and J ends were trimmed by 5 bases and 12 bases, with 14 bases remaining between them. The CDR3 bases are TGTGCCAGCAGTCCCGCCGCGCCGCCGCAGTTCTTC. Translation: CASSPAAPPQFF.

This rearrangement joins TRBV2 to TRBJ2-3; 14 bases fit TRBD2. The germline gives CDR1 SNHLY, CDR2 FYNNEI. The length of the CDR3 is 16 residues. With V trimmed by 4 bases and J by 5 bases, 5 bases remained unmatched. This chain's CDR3 is CASSAPGLAGVDTQYF. In DNA form, the CDR3 reads TGTGCCAGCAGTGCGCCGGGACTAGCGGGAGTAGATACGCAGTATTTT.